The 13 T cell receptor beta chains below were found in one sample sequenced in a study of T cells after yellow fever vaccination. MiXCR was run by TCRdb on the 5' RACE reads, yielding one entry per CDR3 protein. There are some 300,000 distinct CDR3 sequences in the sample; 8.1% occur only once, and roughly 15% lies in the top ten. The sequenced sample was PBMCs, obtained about 41 days after the first yellow fever vaccination. Every receptor here comes from a man aged 18 to 30 who received the YFV17D yellow fever vaccine.

The CDR3 DNA is TGCGCCAGCAGCCAAGGGCTAGCGGGAAACACCGGGGAGCTGTTTTTT. This encodes CASSQGLAGNTGELFF. This chain links TRBV4-3 with TRBJ2-2; TRBD2 matches 9 bases. Germline V CDR1 and CDR2: LGHNA, YSLEER. The CDR3 has 16 amino acids. The V gene end was trimmed by 1 base and the J gene end by 2 bases; junction bases not matched to a gene: 2.

This clonotype was counted between two and nine times. The chain employs TRBV5-1 and TRBJ2-3; perhaps TRBD2 as D (5 bases). This CDR3 spans 14 amino acids. Germline CDR1 reads SGHRS; CDR2 reads YFSETQ. V gave up 5 bases and J gave up 0 bases, with 10 bases separating them. Here the CDR3 DNA reads TGCGCCAGCAGGACGGGAACTAGCACAGATACGCAGTATTTT. It encodes CASRTGTSTDTQYF.

This clonotype was seen only a few times. The chain has TRBV7-2 and TRBJ2-1, with D uncertain. Germline values: CDR1 SGHTA, CDR2 FQGNSA. The CDR3 consists of 13 residues. The V end was cut by 5 bases, the J end by 6 bases, with 11 bases between. This CDR3 reads CASSPPGLNEQFF. CDR3 coding DNA: TGTGCCAGCAGCCCTCCGGGTCTCAATGAGCAGTTCTTC.

In its sample, this clonotype was seen a few times. This chain joins TRBV7-9 and TRBJ1-3; D is perhaps TRBD1 (5 bases). This CDR3 has 15 amino acids. Germline loops: CDR1 SEHNR, CDR2 FQNEAQ (reference sequence). The germline V and J ends were trimmed by 4 bases and 4 bases, with 14 bases remaining between them. CDR3 sequence: CASSSRDLRGNTIYF. The CDR3 coding sequence is TGTGCCAGCAGCTCACGGGACCTAAGGGGAAACACCATATATTTT.

This clonotype has more than one count but fewer than ten. The chain employs TRBV7-9 and TRBJ1-1, with D unresolved. Germline V gene lookup returns CDR1 SEHNR and CDR2 FQNEAQ (reference sequence). The CDR3 loop spans 14 amino acids. Trimming left V 4 bases short and J 5 bases short, with 14 bases between. The CDR3 region has the DNA TGTGCCAGCAGCTCGACGGTGGGCGAGACTGAAGCTTTCTTT. This encodes CASSSTVGETEAFF.

The chain couples TRBV7-3 to TRBJ2-1; no clear D gene. This CDR3 is built from 16 residues. The germline V gene encodes CDR1 SGHTA and CDR2 FQGTGA. V was clipped by 3 bases and J by 2 bases, with 14 bases between them. This CDR3 reads CASSFRALEAYNEQFF. The CDR3 region has the DNA TGTGCCAGCAGCTTCCGAGCACTTGAGGCCTACAATGAGCAGTTCTTC.

This chain links TRBV15 with TRBJ2-1; D is perhaps TRBD2 (5 bases). V lost 2 bases, J lost 10 bases, and 9 bases lay in between. In germline, CDR1 is LNHNV, CDR2 YYDKDF (reference sequence). This CDR3 has 12 amino acids. CDR3 residues: CATSRRTPEQFF. DNA for the CDR3: TGTGCCACCAGCAGAAGGACTCCAGAGCAGTTCTTC. Together with reference TRBV15 and TRBJ2-1, the CDR3 gives the full variable domain: DAMVIQNPRYQVTQFGKPVTLSCSQTLNHNVMYWYQQKSSQAPKLLFHYYDKDFNNEADTPDNFQSRRPNTSFCFLDIRSPGLGDTAMYLCATSRRTPEQFFGPGTRLTVL.

J is TRBJ1-5 and V is TRBV2, with a possible D match to TRBD1 (6 bases). V was pared by 6 bases and J by 5 bases, with 11 bases between. The CDR3 extends over 13 amino acids. CDR1 is SNHLY and CDR2 is FYNNEI in the germline V gene. Written as DNA, the CDR3 is TGTGCCAGCAGACAGGGTCGTGATCAGCCCCAGCATTTT. Translation gives CASRQGRDQPQHF.

The chain uses TRBV7-2 and TRBJ2-3, with TRBD1 as a possible D gene (6 bases). CDR3 length: 16 residues. The ends were cut back, 2 bases at V and 2 bases at J, with 14 bases in the middle. Germline V lookup: CDR1 SGHTA, CDR2 FQGNSA. The CDR3 DNA reads as TGTGCCAGCAGCTTAAGGGGGTCCCCACACACAGATACGCAGTATTTT. Its translation: CASSLRGSPHTDTQYF.

This chain links TRBV5-1 with TRBJ2-3, with 8 bases lining up with TRBD1. The CDR3 extends over 13 amino acids. V was pared by 4 bases and J by 6 bases, with 4 bases of the junction left unmatched. Germline assignment: CDR1 SGHRS and CDR2 YFSETQ. The CDR3 bases are TGCGCCAGCAGCGCCAGGGGGCTGGATACGCAGTATTTT. This codes for CASSARGLDTQYF.

The sample holds a few counts of this clonotype. V and J are TRBV20-1 and TRBJ1-2, with D unclear. There are 15 residues in the CDR3. V lost 3 bases to trimming and J lost 0 bases, with 14 bases between them. Germline V gene data show CDR1 as DFQATT and CDR2 as SNEGSKA (reference sequence). This CDR3 is CSASPRSHSNYGYTF. The CDR3 nucleotides read TGCAGTGCTAGTCCGCGGTCTCACTCTAACTATGGCTACACCTTC.

This sequence joins TRBV20-1 and TRBJ2-1; the D gene is possibly TRBD2 (6 bases). The CDR3 loop spans 16 amino acids. From germline, CDR1 is DFQATT and CDR2 SNEGSKA (reference sequence). Trimming took off 2 bases at V and 3 bases at J, with 17 bases between the two ends. Here the CDR3 DNA reads TGCAGTGCTAGAACCCTCTCTAGCGCTGACTACAATGAGCAGTTCTTC. Its protein is CSARTLSSADYNEQFF.

This clonotype was seen a few times. The rearrangement links TRBV20-1 to TRBJ1-1; D is ambiguous. The CDR3 runs 12 residues. Deletions cut 2 bases from V and 4 bases from J, with 8 bases between. Germline V gene data show CDR1 as DFQATT and CDR2 as SNEGSKA (reference sequence). CDR3 DNA sequence: TGCAGTGCTAGAAAGTGGACCACTGAAGCTTTCTTT. Its protein is CSARKWTTEAFF.